Presented here are 27 T cell receptor beta chains from one specimen sequenced in a study of beta chain features in type 1 diabetes. Every isolated RNA sample was fully reverse transcribed, so sequencing captured expressed TCRB transcripts. The table came from immunoSEQ multiplex PCR; TCRdb's copy has only in-frame clones and leaves some out. This sample has hundreds of thousands of clones, with 8% found just once. The sample taken for sequencing was central memory CD4+ T cells from blood. These receptors were taken from a woman between 18 and 30 years old in good health.

The CDR3 loop is CASSVGWAGSDTQYF. DNA for the CDR3: TGTGCCAGCAGCGTAGGGTGGGCAGGGTCAGATACGCAGTATTTT. This chain links TRBV9 with TRBJ2-3; tentative D call: TRBD1 (5 bases). V lost 0 bases and J lost 4, with 12 bases in between. CDR1 SGDLS and CDR2 YYNGEE come from the germline V gene. There are 15 residues in the CDR3.

This clone was seen a few times. The V gene is TRBV7-6, the J gene TRBJ2-3; TRBD2 agrees at 11 bases. Looked up from germline, CDR1 is SGHVS and CDR2 is FNYEAQ. Trimming at V came to 4 bases and at J to 8 bases, leaving 14 bases not matched to a gene. This CDR3 comprises 17 residues. CDR3: CASSSGLADPPSGTQYF. The CDR3 coding sequence is TGTGCCAGCAGCTCGGGACTAGCGGACCCGCCGTCGGGTACGCAGTATTTT.

The genes are TRBV11-1 and TRBJ2-1, with 8 bases aligning to TRBD2. V shed 5 bases and J 4 bases; nucleotides not matched to a gene: 7. Germline lookup yields CDR1 SGHAT and CDR2 FQDESV (reference sequence). This CDR3 comprises 15 residues. The CDR3 reads CASSLWAGGYNEQFF. CDR3 DNA: TGTGCCAGCAGCCTCTGGGCGGGAGGATACAATGAGCAGTTCTTC.

This clone was counted only a few times. This chain joins TRBV20-1 and TRBJ2-7; D gene ambiguous. Germline CDR1 is DFQATT and CDR2 is SNEGSKA (reference sequence). V gave up 6 bases and J gave up 5 bases, with 11 bases separating them. The CDR3 is 11 amino acids. The CDR3 DNA reads as TGCAGTGCGAGTCAGGTCGACGAGCAGTACTTC. Translated, it gives CSASQVDEQYF.

This clone came up a few times. The V gene is TRBV7-2, the J gene TRBJ1-5; tentatively, D is TRBD1 (6 bases). This CDR3 has 13 residues. Deletions cut 5 bases from V and 7 bases from J, with 12 bases between. Germline-derived CDR1 and CDR2 are SGHTA and FQGNSA. CDR3 in amino acids: CASSTQQGQPQHF. The CDR3 DNA is TGTGCCAGCAGCACCCAACAGGGCCAGCCCCAGCATTTT.

A word on this clone: The junction differs from germline at one of its ends, possibly a read error. The gene calls are TRBV9 and TRBJ2-7; 8 nucleotides match TRBD2. This CDR3 is 13 amino acids long. Germline CDR1 and CDR2: SGDLS and YYNGEE. CDR3 DNA: TGTGCCGGCAGCGCGGGGGGTTGGTACGAGCAGTACTTC. As protein: CAGSAGGWYEQYF.

This clone was recorded many times. Written as DNA, the CDR3 is TGTGCCAGCAGCGCACTGGAGGGCTCCTACAATGAGCAGTTCTTC. Protein sequence: CASSALEGSYNEQFF. The chain is built from TRBV2 and TRBJ2-1, with D possibly being TRBD2 (6 bases). The CDR3 sequence is 15 residues long. The germline V gene has CDR1 SNHLY and CDR2 FYNNEI. V lost 6 bases to trimming and J lost 0 bases, with 12 bases between them.

The chain uses TRBV2 and TRBJ2-3, with no clear D. The CDR3 is made up of 14 amino acids. The ends were cut back, 3 bases at V and 0 bases at J, with 7 bases in the middle. The germline CDR1 and CDR2 sequences are SNHLY and FYNNEI. The CDR3 loop is CASSDHRSTDTQYF. The CDR3 DNA follows: TGTGCCAGCAGTGATCACAGAAGCACAGATACGCAGTATTTT.

The CDR3 region is CASTDRGLTYGYTF. Written as DNA, the CDR3 is TGTGCCAGCACCGACAGGGGGCTAACCTATGGCTACACCTTC. The chain employs TRBV6-5 and TRBJ1-2; 10 nucleotides line up with TRBD1. The junction had 6 bases not matched to a gene; V was cut back by 7 bases and J by 4 bases. CDR3 length: 14 residues. In germline, CDR1 is MNHEY, CDR2 SVGAGI.

The V and J genes are TRBV20-1 and TRBJ1-2; the match to TRBD1 covers 7 bases. J lost 7 bases, V lost 6 bases, and 5 bases had no gene match. The CDR3 extends over 11 amino acids. Germline V lookup: CDR1 DFQATT, CDR2 SNEGSKA (reference sequence). The DNA for the CDR3 is TGCAGTGCCCTGACAGGGTCTGGCTACACCTTC. Its translation is CSALTGSGYTF.

This clone was detected many times. The chain couples TRBV5-4 to TRBJ2-7; either TRBD1 or TRBD2 may supply D (5 bases each). This CDR3 comprises 13 residues. Trimming shortened V by 2 bases and J by 6 bases, and 12 bases separated the two germline ends. The V gene's germline CDR1 is SGHNT and CDR2 YYREEE (reference sequence). The CDR3 is CASSFTQGREQYF. The CDR3 bases are TGTGCCAGCAGCTTTACCCAGGGACGCGAGCAGTACTTC. The entire variable domain, with the rest obtained from reference TRBV5-4 and TRBJ2-7, is as follows: ETGVTQSPTHLIKTRGQQVTLRCSSQSGHNTVSWYQQALGQGPQFIFQYYREEENGRGNFPPRFSGLQFPNYSSELNVNALELDDSALYLCASSFTQGREQYFGPGTRLTVT.

This clone came up a few times. The chain links TRBV10-3 to TRBJ2-6; D perhaps matches TRBD2 (5 bases). The V end was cut by 3 bases, the J end by 2 bases, with 11 bases between. CDR1 is ENHRY and CDR2 is SYGVKD in the germline V gene. CDR3 length: 16 amino acids. The CDR3 protein is CAISDPGLAGANVLTF. CDR3 in DNA: TGTGCCATCAGTGATCCCGGACTTGCTGGGGCCAACGTCCTGACTTTC.

This clone was seen at least ten times. The chain combines TRBV18 with TRBJ2-1, with 11 bases lining up with TRBD2. The CDR3 is made up of 17 amino acids. The germline V gene encodes CDR1 KGHSH and CDR2 LQKENI. V shed 2 bases and J 7 bases; nucleotides not matched to a gene: 10. In DNA, the CDR3 is TGTGCCAGCTCACCAGGACTAGCGGGTTCCACAGGGAATGAGCAGTTCTTC. Translated: CASSPGLAGSTGNEQFF.

This clone showed up many times. The CDR3 nucleotides are TGTGCCAGCAGCTTAGATCCAGGGCGAAATGAGCAGTTCTTC. This encodes CASSLDPGRNEQFF. The chain couples TRBV11-2 to TRBJ2-1, with a tentative D call TRBD1 (5 bases). Trimming cost V 0 bases and J 7 bases, with 10 bases left between them. The germline gives CDR1 SGHAT, CDR2 FQNNGV. The CDR3 has 14 residues.

This clone was seen a handful of times. Written as DNA, the CDR3 is TGCAGGGCAGAGTGCGAGCAGTACTTC. Amino acids: CRAECEQYF. The V gene is TRBV20-1, the J gene TRBJ2-7, with D unresolved. This CDR3 is 9 amino acids long. Germline values: CDR1 DFQATT, CDR2 SNEGSKA (reference sequence).

This clone was detected only a few times. The chain has TRBV28 and TRBJ2-2, with a weak D call TRBD1 (6 bases). Germline-derived CDR1 and CDR2 are MDHEN and SYDVKM. V was shortened by 4 bases and J by 5 bases, with 14 bases between the two germline ends. This CDR3 is built from 15 residues. CDR3 residues: CASSSGTRPTGELFF. In DNA form, the CDR3 reads TGTGCCAGCAGTTCCGGGACAAGACCGACCGGGGAGCTGTTTTTT.

The V call is TRBV6-6, the J call TRBJ2-1; D is unresolved. CDR1 MNHNY and CDR2 SVGAGI come from the germline V gene (reference sequence). Trimming removed 6 bases at V and 7 bases at J, with 7 bases between. This CDR3 has 11 amino acids. The CDR3 spells CASSSLNEQFF. DNA of the CDR3: TGTGCCAGCAGCTCACTTAATGAGCAGTTCTTC.

This clone was observed a few times. The genes are TRBV6-5 and TRBJ2-7; 11 nucleotides align to TRBD1. Trimming cost V 6 bases and J 3 bases; bases outside gene matches: 7. This CDR3 spans 15 amino acids. CDR1 is MNHEY, CDR2 SVGAGI, per germline. The chain's CDR3 is CASRNGQGAYYEQYF. Here the CDR3 DNA reads TGTGCCAGCAGAAACGGACAGGGGGCCTACTACGAGCAGTACTTC.

This clone was recorded a few times. This chain joins TRBV29-1 and TRBJ2-6; 11 bases agree with TRBD1. The V and J ends lost 4 bases and 1 base, in that order; junction bases with no gene match: 3. The CDR3 totals 16 residues. Germline CDR1 is SQVTM and CDR2 is ANQGSEA. CDR3 sequence (DNA): TGCAGCGTTGTAGGGACAGGGGGTTCTGGGGCCAACGTCCTGACTTTC. Residues: CSVVGTGGSGANVLTF.

In its sample, this clone was seen a few times. J is TRBJ1-1 and V is TRBV9; D uncertain. V was shortened by 0 bases and J by 4 bases, with 13 bases between the two germline ends. The CDR3 covers 15 residues. The germline gives CDR1 SGDLS, CDR2 YYNGEE. In nucleotides, the CDR3 is TGTGCCAGCAGCGTAGAGGGTCGGAGGAGCACTGAAGCTTTCTTT. Protein sequence: CASSVEGRRSTEAFF. Complete variable domain (other parts from reference TRBV9 and TRBJ1-1): DSGVTQTPKHLITATGQRVTLRCSPRSGDLSVYWYQQSLDQGLQFLIQYYNGEERAKGNILERFSAQQFPDLHSELNLSSLELGDSALYFCASSVEGRRSTEAFFGQGTRLTVV.

This clone was recorded at least ten times. The chain uses TRBV6-1 and TRBJ2-5; D not certain. The V end lost 7 bases, the J end lost 12 bases, and 21 bases lay between the germline ends. This CDR3 contains 13 residues. Germline assignment: CDR1 MNHNS and CDR2 SASEGT. Here the CDR3 reads CASNELRLSQKYF. CDR3 nucleotides: TGTGCCAGCAACGAATTGCGCCTATCCCAAAAGTACTTC.

The chain is built from TRBV18 and TRBJ1-1; 7 nucleotides line up with TRBD1. Per the germline V gene, CDR1 is KGHSH and CDR2 is LQKENI. Germline trimming cut 0 bases from V and 5 bases from J; bases unmatched to any gene: 3. This CDR3 is 14 amino acids long. The CDR3 region is CASSPPQGVTEAFF. The CDR3, as DNA: TGTGCCAGCTCACCACCTCAGGGGGTTACTGAAGCTTTCTTT.

The rearrangement joins TRBV7-2 to TRBJ2-3; D gene unclear. This CDR3 is built from 14 residues. With 4 bases removed from V and 3 bases from J, the gap between germline ends came to 11 bases. Germline V gives CDR1 SGHTA, CDR2 FQGNSA. DNA for the CDR3: TGTGCCAGCAGCTACGGCTCTAGAACAGATACGCAGTATTTT. Encoded protein: CASSYGSRTDTQYF.

This clone has more than one count but fewer than ten. One junction end does not reproduce the germline sequence, and a read error may be involved. The chain combines TRBV2 with TRBJ1-3; 7 bases are a match to TRBD1. Germline CDR1 reads SNHLY; CDR2 reads FYNNEI. The CDR3 runs to 17 residues. The CDR3 loop is CASSETSGGHTGNTIYF. The CDR3 DNA reads as TGTGCCAGCAGTGAAACTTCAGGGGGTCATACTGGGAACACCATATATTTT.

This chain uses TRBV19 with TRBJ1-5; D uncertain. The CDR3 runs 13 residues. Germline-derived CDR1 and CDR2 are LNHDA and SQIVND (reference sequence). V lost 7 bases, J lost 4 bases, and 11 bases lay in between. The CDR3 bases are TGTGCCAGTAAGGACCTCCAGAATCAGCCCCAGCATTTT. This translates into CASKDLQNQPQHF.

This chain uses TRBV7-9 with TRBJ2-1; 10 bases agree with TRBD2. The junction had 9 bases not matched to a gene; V was cut back by 1 base and J by 9 bases. CDR1 is SEHNR, CDR2 FQNEAQ, per germline (reference sequence). There are 16 residues in the CDR3. The CDR3 DNA follows: TGTGCCAGCAGCTTAGAATTAGCGGGAGGTGGGGGTGAGCAGTTCTTC. This gives the protein CASSLELAGGGGEQFF.

This clone was picked up a small number of times. This chain connects TRBV4-3 to TRBJ1-2; D is perhaps TRBD1 (5 bases). The CDR3 totals 14 residues. Looked up from germline, CDR1 is LGHNA and CDR2 is YSLEER. Trimming took 0 bases from V and 8 from J, leaving 13 bases between them. The CDR3 loop is CASSQDGAGYGYTF. For the CDR3, the DNA is TGCGCCAGCAGCCAAGATGGGGCAGGATACGGCTACACCTTC.